These T cell receptor beta chains were read from a single sample in a study of blood T cell repertoires in COVID-19. The data were produced by immunoSEQ multiplex PCR, yet TCRdb's version contains in-frame clones alone and is incomplete. The repertoire includes approximately 97,000 clones, more than 75% of them detected once, and about 9.6% sits in the top ten. Sequencing was carried out using peripheral blood. Every receptor here comes from a man aged 60 to 69 with active or convalescent COVID-19. The CDR3 runs from the conserved cysteine through the conserved F or W. A D gene is named only where the DNA matches it firmly. Not all rows give a size; the values are once, few, many and, for expanded clones, a class.

v_gene	j_gene	abundance	d_gene	CDR3nt	CDR3aa
TRBV29-1	TRBJ2-3	-	-	TGCAGCGTAGGCGGGTTTGGGGATACGCAGTATTTT	CSVGGFGDTQYF
TRBV7-2	TRBJ2-7	-	TRBD1	TGTGCCAGCAGCTTATACAGGGGTTCCTACGAGCAGTACTTC	CASSLYRGSYEQYF
TRBV18	TRBJ2-3	-	-	TGTGCCAGCTCACCACCGGGACTCCGCACAGATACGCAGTATTTT	CASSPPGLRTDTQYF
TRBV2	TRBJ2-6	-	-	TGTGCCAGCAGAGCAGGGGCCAACGTCCTGACTTTC	CASRAGANVLTF
TRBV10-3	TRBJ1-2	few	-	TGTGCCATCAGTCCGGGCCTGGAGGGTAGATGGGGCTACACCTTC	CAISPGLEGRWGYTF
TRBV28	TRBJ1-1	-	-	TGTGCCAGCAGTTTAGAATACGGGGGAACTGAAGCTTTCTTT	CASSLEYGGTEAFF
TRBV15	TRBJ2-1	once	TRBD2	TGTGCCACCAGCAGAGCCGGGAGGAGCTCCTACAATGAGCAGTTCTTC	CATSRAGRSSYNEQFF
TRBV5-1	TRBJ2-6	few	-	TGCGCCAGCAGCTCCGACGGGAACTCTGGGGCCAACGTCCTGACTTTC	CASSSDGNSGANVLTF
TRBV11-2	TRBJ2-3	-	-	TGTGCCAGCAGCCAGGGGAGCACAGATACGCAGTATTTT	CASSQGSTDTQYF
TRBV29-1	TRBJ2-1	-	TRBD2	TGCAGCGTTGAAGATCGGGGGCTAGCGGGAGGGGAGCAGTTCTTC	CSVEDRGLAGGEQFF
TRBV7-7	TRBJ2-1	-	-	TGTGCTAGCAGCTTATATCCGGAGGGCAATGAGCAGTTCTTC	CASSLYPEGNEQFF
TRBV5-4	TRBJ1-1	-	-	TGTGCCAGCAGCTTGGCCCCGGGGGGAGTGAACACTGAAGCTTTCTTT	CASSLAPGGVNTEAFF
TRBV5-1	TRBJ1-4	-	-	TGCGCCAGCAGCTTGTCCCACAGAAATAATGAAAAACTGTTTTTT	CASSLSHRNNEKLFF
TRBV7-9	TRBJ1-2	-	-	TGTGCCAGCAGCTTAGCCTCGGGAAAGGGTGGCTACACCTTC	CASSLASGKGGYTF
TRBV12-3/TRBV12-4	TRBJ2-1	many	-	TGTGCCAGCAGTCTTCCCGATAGGAGACGGTTCTTC	CASSLPDRRRFF
TRBV5-6	TRBJ2-3	-	TRBD2	TGTGCCAGCAGCTTGACTAGCGGGGGGGCAGATACGCAGTATTTT	CASSLTSGGADTQYF
TRBV19	TRBJ2-1	-	-	TGTGCCAGTAGCGCGGAGGGCCGGGGTGAGCAGTTCTTC	CASSAEGRGEQFF
TRBV4-1	TRBJ2-1	-	TRBD2	TGCGCCAGCAGCCAAAAAGATAGCGGGATGGGGTACAATGAGCAGTTCTTC	CASSQKDSGMGYNEQFF
TRBV4-1	TRBJ2-1	-	TRBD2	TGCGCCAGCAGCCGAGGGCAGCGGGAGTTCGATGAGCAGTTCTTC	CASSRGQREFDEQFF
TRBV29-1	TRBJ1-2	-	-	TGCAGCGTTGAACACAGGACCTATGGCTACACCTTC	CSVEHRTYGYTF
TRBV7-2	TRBJ2-3	-	TRBD1	TGTGCCAGCAGCAACACAGGGGTAGATACGCAGTATTTT	CASSNTGVDTQYF
TRBV7-2	TRBJ1-5	few	-	TGTGCCAGCAGCTTGGCCCGGGGGGCCGCAAATCAGCCCCAGCATTTT	CASSLARGAANQPQHF
TRBV14	TRBJ2-3	-	-	TGTGCCAGCAGCCAAGGCGGGCTAGGTGGTGATACGCAGTATTTT	CASSQGGLGGDTQYF
TRBV24-1	TRBJ1-2	-	-	TGTGCCACCAGTGATACCAGGGGTGGCTACACCTTC	CATSDTRGGYTF
TRBV6-2/TRBV6-3	TRBJ1-5	-	-	TGTGCCAGCAGTTACCAGGGATCCCCAAATCAGCCCCAGCATTTT	CASSYQGSPNQPQHF
TRBV18	TRBJ2-1	-	TRBD2	TGTGCCAGCTCACCACAGACCGGGACTAGCGGTTACAATGAGCAGTTCTTC	CASSPQTGTSGYNEQFF
TRBV5-1	TRBJ1-1	-	TRBD1	TGCGCCAGCAGCTCCTGGACAGGGCCCACTGAAGCTTTCTTT	CASSSWTGPTEAFF
TRBV28	TRBJ2-5	-	-	TGTGCCAGCAGTTCCATGGGGGCTCGAAGGACCCAGTACTTC	CASSSMGARRTQYF
TRBV5-1	TRBJ2-1	-	TRBD2	TGCGCCAGCAGCTCCTCAGCGGGATATAACAATGAGCAGTTCTTC	CASSSSAGYNNEQFF
TRBV6-5	TRBJ1-3	-	-	TGTGCCAGCAGTCCCAGGTTCTCTGGAAACACCATATATTTT	CASSPRFSGNTIYF
TRBV18	TRBJ2-1	-	TRBD2	TGTGCCAGCTCCCTCCTCTCTCTAGCGGGAGACCGCAATGAGCAGTTCTTC	CASSLLSLAGDRNEQFF
TRBV5-5	TRBJ2-5	-	-	TGTGCCAGCAGCCCCGACCAGACAGAAGAGACCCAGTACTTC	CASSPDQTEETQYF
TRBV5-4	TRBJ2-6	-	-	TGTGCCAGCAGAACCGCGGGTCCCGGCTCTGGGGCCAACGTCCTGACTTTC	CASRTAGPGSGANVLTF
TRBV2	TRBJ1-2	few	TRBD1	TGTGCCAGCAGTGGACAGGGGGCAGGAGGCTACACCTTC	CASSGQGAGGYTF
TRBV2	TRBJ2-5	-	TRBD1	TGTGCCAGCAGTAGACAGGGCGTTGGGCGAGAGACCCAGTACTTC	CASSRQGVGRETQYF
TRBV6-4	TRBJ1-2	-	TRBD1	TGTGCCAGCAGGCCCTCGGGACAGGGGTTGTATGGCTACACCTTC	CASRPSGQGLYGYTF
TRBV7-8	TRBJ2-2	-	-	TGTGCCAGCAGCTTATCTGGAGTTCCCAACACCGGGGAGCTGTTTTTT	CASSLSGVPNTGELFF
TRBV2	TRBJ2-1	once	TRBD2	TGTGCCAGCCGTAGCGGGAGCTCCTACAATGAGCAGTTCTTC	CASRSGSSYNEQFF
TRBV19	TRBJ1-1	-	TRBD1	TGTGCCAGTACCATCGGGACAGGGGGTTCGCGGGCTTTCTTT	CASTIGTGGSRAFF
TRBV5-1	TRBJ2-3	-	TRBD2	TGCGCCAGCAGGGAAGTTAGCGGGAGTAGGATAGATACGCAGTATTTT	CASREVSGSRIDTQYF
TRBV9	TRBJ2-5	-	-	TGTGCCAGCAGCCCTACAGGCTTTCAAGAGACCCAGTACTTC	CASSPTGFQETQYF